A single sample gave rise to the 10 T cell receptor beta chains below, sequenced in a study of response to subunit inactivated influenza vaccine. TCRdb used MiXCR to reprocess the RT-PCR reads, holding one entry per CDR3 protein. The sample records hundreds of thousands of distinct CDR3 sequences, about 8% being singletons. Sequencing used PBMCs from blood, obtained less than 30 months after vaccination. The receptor set was obtained from a man aged 45 to 70 who received an inactivated influenza vaccine.

J is TRBJ2-5 and V is TRBV7-3; unclear D gene. Germline CDR1 is SGHTA and CDR2 is FQGTGA. This CDR3 region has 13 residues. Trimming cost V 2 bases and J 4 bases, with 8 bases left between them. As DNA, the CDR3 is TGTGCCAGCAGCTTAGGTAGCTCAGAGACCCAGTACTTC. Protein sequence: CASSLGSSETQYF. Full variable domain (outside the CDR3, taken from reference TRBV7-3 and TRBJ2-5): GAGVSQTPSNKVTEKGKYVELRCDPISGHTALYWYRQSLGQGPEFLIYFQGTGAADDSGLPNDRFFAVRPEGSVSTLKIQRTERGDSAVYLCASSLGSSETQYFGPGTRLLVL.

This clonotype was counted many times. The chain uses TRBV24-1 and TRBJ2-2; no firm D call. CDR1 and CDR2 from the germline V gene are KGHDR and SFDVKD. The V and J ends lost 2 bases and 5 bases respectively, with 5 bases between them. This CDR3 spans 13 amino acids. CDR3 sequence reads: CATSDSVTGELFF. The CDR3 coding sequence is TGTGCCACCAGTGATTCGGTAACCGGGGAGCTGTTTTTT.

This clonotype was recorded at least ten times. The chain is built from TRBV5-8 and TRBJ2-1; D remains ambiguous. CDR1 and CDR2 (germline): SGHTS, YDEGEE. This CDR3 is built from 11 residues. V was shortened by 6 bases and J by 9 bases, with 10 bases between the two germline ends. CDR3 sequence reads: CASMVVGEQFF. CDR3 in DNA: TGTGCCAGCATGGTAGTGGGTGAGCAGTTCTTC.

The genes are TRBV13 and TRBJ2-5; 8 bases align to TRBD1. Germline V gives CDR1 PRHDT, CDR2 FYEKMQ (reference sequence). The length of the CDR3 is 17 residues. Trimming at V came to 1 base and at J to 1 base, leaving 8 bases not matched to a gene. The CDR3 bases are TGTGCCAGCAGCTTAGCCGACAGGGGCAGGGTCCAAGAGACCCAGTACTTC. As protein: CASSLADRGRVQETQYF. Based on the CDR3 plus reference TRBV13 and TRBJ2-5, the full variable domain is AAGVIQSPRHLIKEKRETATLKCYPIPRHDTVYWYQQGPGQDPQFLISFYEKMQSDKGSIPDRFSAQQFSDYHSELNMSSLELGDSALYFCASSLADRGRVQETQYFGPGTRLLVL.

The sample holds a few counts of this clonotype. This CDR3 reads CASSLMAGGETQYF. In DNA form, the CDR3 reads TGTGCCAGCAGCTTAATGGCGGGGGGGGAGACCCAGTACTTC. The chain employs TRBV7-2 and TRBJ2-5, with 9 bases fitting TRBD2. The junction had 3 bases not matched to a gene; V was cut back by 2 bases and J by 5 bases. The germline V gene encodes CDR1 SGHTA and CDR2 FQGNSA. The CDR3 consists of 14 residues.

This clonotype occurred a few times. The J gene is TRBJ1-1, the V gene TRBV2; tentative D call: TRBD1 (5 bases). This CDR3 has 15 amino acids. The germline V gene encodes CDR1 SNHLY and CDR2 FYNNEI. Trimming took off 5 bases at V and 9 bases at J, with 22 bases between the two ends. The chain's CDR3 is CASSRDPSYPKQAFF. CDR3 DNA: TGTGCCAGCAGTCGGGACCCATCCTATCCTAAACAAGCTTTCTTT.

This clonotype came up many times. The rearrangement links TRBV10-3 to TRBJ2-2; tentatively, D is TRBD1 or TRBD2 (6 bases each). Germline loops: CDR1 ENHRY, CDR2 SYGVKD. V shed 0 bases and J shed 0 bases, with 14 bases lying between them. This CDR3 contains 18 residues. CDR3 coding DNA: TGTGCCATCAGTGAGTCGCTATCGGGGGCCTCGAACACCGGGGAGCTGTTTTTT. Its translation is CAISESLSGASNTGELFF.

This clonotype was detected a few times. The rearrangement joins TRBV11-1 to TRBJ2-7; the match to TRBD2 covers 9 bases. The ends lost 5 bases at V and 2 bases at J; junction bases unmatched: 13. This CDR3 comprises 17 residues. The germline CDR1 and CDR2 sequences are SGHAT and FQDESV (reference sequence). CDR3 protein: CASSRAVGSGRTYEQYF. The CDR3 nucleotides read TGTGCCAGCAGCCGAGCGGTTGGTAGCGGGAGAACCTACGAGCAGTACTTC.

This clonotype has more than one count but fewer than ten. The chain has TRBV28 and TRBJ2-1; a weak D match, TRBD2 (5 bases). The CDR3 is 15 amino acids. In germline, CDR1 is MDHEN, CDR2 SYDVKM. Trimming took off 8 bases at V and 0 bases at J, with 14 bases between the two ends. CDR3 sequence reads: CASVMGSPSYNEQFF. The CDR3 DNA follows: TGTGCCAGCGTTATGGGGAGTCCCTCCTACAATGAGCAGTTCTTC. Together with reference TRBV28 and TRBJ2-1, the CDR3 gives the full variable domain: DVKVTQSSRYLVKRTGEKVFLECVQDMDHENMFWYRQDPGLGLRLIYFSYDVKMKEKGDIPEGYSVSREKKERFSLILESASTNQTSMYLCASVMGSPSYNEQFFGPGTRLTVL.

This chain uses TRBV30 with TRBJ1-1; the D is unclear. This CDR3 comprises 13 residues. Between the trimmed V and J ends, which lost 2 bases and 0 bases, there was a span of 7 bases. CDR1 is GTSNPN and CDR2 is SVGIG in the germline V gene (reference sequence). CDR3 region: CAWSFTVNTEAFF. CDR3 sequence (DNA): TGTGCCTGGAGTTTCACCGTGAACACTGAAGCTTTCTTT.